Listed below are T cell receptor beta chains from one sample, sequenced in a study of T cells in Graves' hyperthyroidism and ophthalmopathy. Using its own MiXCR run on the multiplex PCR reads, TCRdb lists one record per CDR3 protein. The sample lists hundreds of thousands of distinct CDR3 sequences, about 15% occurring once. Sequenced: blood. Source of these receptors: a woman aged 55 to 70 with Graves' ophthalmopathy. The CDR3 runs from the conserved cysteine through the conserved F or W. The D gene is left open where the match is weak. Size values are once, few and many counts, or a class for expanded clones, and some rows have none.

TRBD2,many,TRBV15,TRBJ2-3,CATSNGLAGDTDTQYF,TGTGCCACCAGTAACGGGCTAGCGGGAGATACAGATACGCAGTATTTT
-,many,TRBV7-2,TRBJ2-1,CASSSDFDNEQFF,TGTGCCAGCAGCTCAGACTTTGACAATGAGCAGTTCTTC
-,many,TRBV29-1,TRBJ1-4,CSVAPTNEKLFF,TGCAGCGTTGCACCAACTAATGAAAAACTGTTTTTT
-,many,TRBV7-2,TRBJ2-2,CASSLPEIVPGELFF,TGTGCCAGCAGCTTACCAGAGATAGTCCCCGGGGAGCTGTTTTTT
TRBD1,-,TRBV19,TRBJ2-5,CASSIGQGAGETQYF,TGTGCCAGTAGTATAGGTCAGGGGGCGGGGGAGACCCAGTACTTC
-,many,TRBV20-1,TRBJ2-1,CSARATDWRNEQFF,TGCAGTGCTAGAGCCACGGACTGGCGGAATGAGCAGTTCTTC
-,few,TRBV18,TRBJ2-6,CASSPQSSGANVLTF,TGTGCCAGCTCACCACAGAGCTCTGGGGCCAACGTCCTGACTTTC
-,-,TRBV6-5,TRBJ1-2,CASSYSPGAGVYGYTF,TGTGCCAGCAGTTATTCACCAGGAGCCGGGGTCTATGGCTACACCTTC
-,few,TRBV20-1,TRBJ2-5,CSAPMRVETQYF,TGCAGTGCTCCTATGAGGGTAGAGACCCAGTACTTC
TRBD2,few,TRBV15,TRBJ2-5,CATSSGTSGTKTQYF,TGTGCCACCAGCAGTGGGACTAGCGGGACTAAGACCCAGTACTTC
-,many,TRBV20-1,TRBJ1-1,CSVGGWKNTEAFF,TGCAGCGTTGGAGGATGGAAGAACACTGAAGCTTTCTTT